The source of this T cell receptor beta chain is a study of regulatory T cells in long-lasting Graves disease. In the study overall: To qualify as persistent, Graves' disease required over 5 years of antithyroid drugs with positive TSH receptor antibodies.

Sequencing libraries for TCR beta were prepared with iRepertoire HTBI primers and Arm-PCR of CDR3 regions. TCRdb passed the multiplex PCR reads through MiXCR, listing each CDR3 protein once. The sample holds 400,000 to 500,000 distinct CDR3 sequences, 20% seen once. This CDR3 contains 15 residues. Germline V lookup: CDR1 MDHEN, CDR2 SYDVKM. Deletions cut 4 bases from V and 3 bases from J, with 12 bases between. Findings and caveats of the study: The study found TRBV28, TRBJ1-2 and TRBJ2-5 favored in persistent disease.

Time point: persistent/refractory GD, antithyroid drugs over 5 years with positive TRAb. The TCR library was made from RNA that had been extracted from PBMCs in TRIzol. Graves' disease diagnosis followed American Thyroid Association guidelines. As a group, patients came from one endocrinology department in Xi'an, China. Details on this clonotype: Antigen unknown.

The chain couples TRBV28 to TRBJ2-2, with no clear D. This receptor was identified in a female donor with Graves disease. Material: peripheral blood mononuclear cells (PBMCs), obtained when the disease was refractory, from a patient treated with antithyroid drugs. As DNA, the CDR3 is TGTGCCAGCAGTTCCCACCTCACATACACCGGGGAGCTGTTTTTT. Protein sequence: CASSSHLTYTGELFF.